This TCR beta chain was recovered during a study of blood T cell repertoires in COVID-19. Study context: Collection of acute and convalescent COVID-19 samples took place in the United States, Italy and Spain. The analysed material was cDNA or gDNA that came from T cells, B-cell-depleted T cells, or PBMCs.

From germline, CDR1 is MGHRA and CDR2 YSYEKL. V was shortened by 0 bases and J by 6 bases, with 15 bases between the two germline ends. The CDR3 runs to 16 residues. TCRdb's copy holds only in-frame clones and misses some; the assay was immunoSEQ multiplex PCR. Of 15,000 to 20,000 clones listed, around 82% were seen once; the top ten hold less than 25%. The sample taken for sequencing was peripheral blood. The receptor comes from a man older than 75 with active COVID-19. V gene TRBV4-1 combines with J gene TRBJ1-5; weak D call: TRBD1 (5 bases). CDR3 protein: CASSQDVPGGGQPQHF. DNA of the CDR3: TGCGCCAGCAGCCAAGACGTCCCGGGGGGGGGTCAGCCCCAGCATTTT.